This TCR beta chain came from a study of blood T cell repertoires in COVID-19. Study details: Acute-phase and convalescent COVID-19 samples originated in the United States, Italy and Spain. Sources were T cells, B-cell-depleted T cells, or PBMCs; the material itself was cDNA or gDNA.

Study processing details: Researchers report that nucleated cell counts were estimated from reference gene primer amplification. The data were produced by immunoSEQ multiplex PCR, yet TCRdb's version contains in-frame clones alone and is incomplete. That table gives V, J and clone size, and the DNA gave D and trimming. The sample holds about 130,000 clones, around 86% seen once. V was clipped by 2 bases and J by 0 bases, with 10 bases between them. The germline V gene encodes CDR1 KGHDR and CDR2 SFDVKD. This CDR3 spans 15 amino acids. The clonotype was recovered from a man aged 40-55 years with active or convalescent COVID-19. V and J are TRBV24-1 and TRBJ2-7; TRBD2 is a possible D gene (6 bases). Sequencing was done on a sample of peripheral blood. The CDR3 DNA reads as TGTGCCACCAGTGATTCGGGGGATAGCTCCTACGAGCAGTACTTC. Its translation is CATSDSGDSSYEQYF.